The next 10 T cell receptor beta chains were all read from a single sample in a study of neurological immune-mediated disorders. TCRdb independently ran MiXCR on the 5' RACE reads; one entry per CDR3 protein. This sample has over 15,000 distinct CDR3 sequences, with 27% found just once. Sequenced input: PBMCs. These receptors were obtained from a man aged 45-65 years with HTLV-1-associated myelopathy (HAM/TSP).

The chain combines TRBV6-2 or TRBV6-3 with TRBJ2-7; D is perhaps TRBD1 or TRBD2 (5 bases each). Trimming took 2 bases from V and 0 from J, leaving 14 bases between them. This CDR3 has 16 amino acids. The germline V gene has CDR1 MNHEY and CDR2 SVGEGT. The CDR3 bases are TGTGCCAGCAGTTACGGGGGTGGGGAACCCTCCTACGAGCAGTACTTC. It encodes CASSYGGGEPSYEQYF.

At least ten counts were recorded for this clonotype. The chain is built from TRBV11-2 and TRBJ2-3; D is possibly TRBD1 or TRBD2 (5 bases each). The germline V gene encodes CDR1 SGHAT and CDR2 FQNNGV. This CDR3 comprises 15 residues. The V gene lost 5 bases and the J gene lost 2 bases, with 14 bases spanning the gap. The CDR3 region is CASSLLGVDTDTQYF. The CDR3 coding sequence is TGTGCCAGCAGCCTATTGGGGGTAGACACAGATACGCAGTATTTT.

V is TRBV5-1 and J is TRBJ1-5; 10 bases align to TRBD1. The ends lost 0 bases at V and 7 bases at J; junction bases unmatched: 4. Per germline, CDR1 SGHRS and CDR2 YFSETQ. The CDR3 has 15 residues. Here the CDR3 reads CASSLVTGGEQPQHF. CDR3 sequence (DNA): TGCGCCAGCAGCTTGGTGACAGGGGGCGAACAGCCCCAGCATTTT.

This clonotype was counted between two and nine times. The genes are TRBV7-2 and TRBJ1-2; D is undetermined. Germline CDR1 SGHTA, CDR2 FQGNSA. Trimming stripped 5 bases from V and 4 bases from J, with 8 bases between. The CDR3 length is 12 residues. The CDR3 loop is CASSPEGYGYTF. CDR3 nucleotide sequence: TGTGCCAGCAGCCCCGAGGGCTATGGCTACACCTTC.

This clonotype was seen only a few times. It is unclear where the CDR3 begins or ends on the DNA, so no DNA is shown, and the CDR3 is as TCRdb lists it. The chain joins TRBV13 to TRBJ1-6. The CDR3 length equals 21 residues, ends included. Germline CDR1 and CDR2: PRHDT and FYEKMQ (reference sequence). CDR3 protein: CASSFYICSARAGLLNSPLHF.

V usage is TRBV3-1 and J usage is TRBJ2-4; 7 bases align to TRBD1. The germline V gene encodes CDR1 LGHDT and CDR2 YNNKEL (reference sequence). This CDR3 has 16 residues. The V gene end was trimmed by 1 base and the J gene end by 6 bases; junction bases not matched to a gene: 9. CDR3 coding DNA: TGTGCCAGCAGCCAAGCGGTACAGGGGATGGGAAACATTCAGTACTTC. As protein: CASSQAVQGMGNIQYF.

This clonotype has just a few counts. The V gene is TRBV20-1, the J gene TRBJ1-2, with TRBD1 matching over 7 bases. V shed 0 bases and J 6 bases; nucleotides not matched to a gene: 7. From germline, CDR1 is DFQATT and CDR2 SNEGSKA (reference sequence). This CDR3 region has 14 residues. The CDR3 sequence is CSAREAGTENGYTF. CDR3 nucleotides: TGCAGTGCTAGAGAAGCCGGGACAGAGAATGGCTACACCTTC.

CDR3 loop: CASSMNPSYEQYF. DNA for the CDR3: TGTGCCAGCAGCATGAATCCCTCCTACGAGCAGTACTTC. This chain connects TRBV27 to TRBJ2-7, with D uncertain. Trimming took 6 bases from V and 0 from J, leaving 9 bases between them. The germline V gene has CDR1 MNHEY and CDR2 SMNVEV (reference sequence). This CDR3 spans 13 amino acids.

This chain uses TRBV20-1 with TRBJ2-3; TRBD2 might be the D (5 bases). The V and J ends lost 7 bases and 2 bases respectively, with 13 bases between them. Germline V lookup: CDR1 DFQATT, CDR2 SNEGSKA (reference sequence). The CDR3 loop spans 13 amino acids. CDR3 region: CSESGLTTDTQYF. DNA of the CDR3: TGCAGTGAAAGCGGACTCACCACAGATACGCAGTATTTT.

The chain carries TRBV5-1 and TRBJ1-2; D may be TRBD1 (6 bases). Germline V gene data show CDR1 as SGHRS and CDR2 as YFSETQ. The length of the CDR3 is 15 residues. Trimming left V 4 bases short and J 3 bases short, with 16 bases between. This CDR3 reads CASSRGQSRDYGYTF. The CDR3 DNA follows: TGCGCCAGCAGCCGGGGACAATCGAGGGACTATGGCTACACCTTC.